The 4 T cell receptor beta chains presented below share a single source sample, sequenced in a study of OX40 agonist ivuxolimab in advanced cancers. TCRdb keeps only in-frame clones here, not all; method: immunoSEQ multiplex PCR. The data contain around 53,000 clones, about 85% of them singletons. The sample was CD4+ or CD8+ T cells sorted from blood, taken in a trial of the OX40 agonist ivuxolimab. Receptor source: an adult with an advanced solid tumor such as melanoma, head and neck, liver or kidney cancer.

The sample holds one count of this clone. V usage is TRBV6-4 and J usage is TRBJ2-5; 7 bases map to TRBD2. Germline V gives CDR1 MRHNA, CDR2 SNTAGT. The V and J ends lost 6 bases and 5 bases, in that order; junction bases with no gene match: 12. The CDR3 length is 15 residues. DNA of the CDR3: TGTGCCAGCAGCGAAGGCGGGGGTCCGCGGGAGACCCAGTACTTC. This codes for CASSEGGGPRETQYF.

V and J are TRBV13 and TRBJ2-5; TRBD2 is a possible D gene (6 bases). The length of the CDR3 is 16 residues. Germline V CDR1 and CDR2: PRHDT, FYEKMQ (reference sequence). With 2 bases removed from V and 4 bases from J, the gap between germline ends came to 17 bases. The CDR3 DNA follows: TGTGCCAGCAGCTTAAGACATAGTGGGGGAGGAGAGACCCAGTACTTC. Protein: CASSLRHSGGGETQYF.

The chain carries TRBV4-1 and TRBJ1-4; D ambiguous. The CDR3 runs 17 residues. Deletions cut 1 base from V and 1 base from J, with 13 bases between. The V gene's germline CDR1 is MGHRA and CDR2 YSYEKL. The CDR3 DNA follows: TGCGCCAGCAGCCAAGGGGTAGGGATTGGAACTAATGAAAAACTGTTTTTT. Translating gives CASSQGVGIGTNEKLFF.

The chain carries TRBV5-5 and TRBJ1-3, with D maybe TRBD1 (5 bases). The CDR3 consists of 15 residues. V shed 1 base and J shed 1 base, with 9 bases lying between them. Germline CDR1 SGHKS, CDR2 YYEKEE (reference sequence). CDR3 bases: TGTGCCAGCAGCTTGAGGGCAGGGTCTGGAAACACCATATATTTT. Encoded protein: CASSLRAGSGNTIYF. The whole variable domain, remainder taken from reference TRBV5-5 and TRBJ1-3, is DAGVTQSPTHLIKTRGQQVTLRCSPISGHKSVSWYQQVLGQGPQFIFQYYEKEERGRGNFPDRFSARQFPNYSSELNVNALLLGDSALYLCASSLRAGSGNTIYFGEGSWLTVV.